These 9 T cell receptor beta chains were all obtained from the same sample, sequenced in a study of T cell responses to AZD1222 COVID-19 vaccine. Clones were read by immunoSEQ multiplex PCR, and TCRdb kept only the in-frame ones, dropping some. The data show more than 95,000 clones, around 89% seen once. The sequencing used peripheral blood, collected on day 0 of AZD1222 vaccination. The receptors here all came from an adult in good health.

V usage is TRBV11-2 and J usage is TRBJ1-1; D remains ambiguous. Germline V gene data show CDR1 as SGHAT and CDR2 as FQNNGV. V was clipped by 3 bases and J by 4 bases, with 6 bases between them. The CDR3 contains 12 residues. This chain's CDR3 is CASSFGGTEAFF. The CDR3, as DNA: TGTGCCAGCAGCTTTGGCGGCACTGAAGCTTTCTTT.

The chain couples TRBV6-2 or TRBV6-3 to TRBJ1-3; D remains unclear. The CDR3 contains 14 residues. Germline lookup yields CDR1 MNHEY and CDR2 SVGEGT. Trimming stripped 4 bases from V and 0 bases from J, with 7 bases between. CDR3 region: CASSWTDSGNTIYF. The CDR3 DNA follows: TGTGCCAGCAGTTGGACTGACTCTGGAAACACCATATATTTT.

The rearrangement uses TRBV19 and TRBJ1-6; D is undetermined. Between the trimmed V and J ends, which lost 4 bases and 10 bases, there was a span of 23 bases. This CDR3 is 17 amino acids long. Germline V lookup: CDR1 LNHDA, CDR2 SQIVND (reference sequence). CDR3 sequence reads: CASSTRWANGEPSPLHF. The CDR3 DNA follows: TGTGCCAGTAGTACCCGGTGGGCGAACGGAGAACCCTCACCCCTCCACTTT.

CDR3 region: CATSDGVIDEQFF. The CDR3, as DNA: TGTGCCACCAGTGATGGGGTTATAGATGAGCAGTTCTTC. The rearrangement links TRBV24-1 to TRBJ2-1; no reliable D call. V dropped 3 bases and J dropped 8 bases, with 10 bases sitting between them. The CDR3 consists of 13 residues. CDR1 KGHDR and CDR2 SFDVKD come from the germline V gene.

This clone came up once. This rearrangement joins TRBV5-6 to TRBJ2-5; a possible D gene is TRBD2 (6 bases). V lost 4 bases and J 5 bases, leaving 21 bases between the germline ends. The CDR3 consists of 16 residues. Per germline, CDR1 SGHDT and CDR2 YYEEEE. CDR3: CASSPPAGQRGETQYF. CDR3 nucleotide sequence: TGTGCCAGCAGCCCCCCGGCGGGCCAACGGGGGGAGACCCAGTACTTC.

The chain carries TRBV25-1 and TRBJ1-1; D call uncertain. The germline gives CDR1 MGHDK, CDR2 SYGVNS. The ends were cut back, 4 bases at V and 3 bases at J, with 9 bases in the middle. CDR3 length equals 13 residues. The DNA for the CDR3 is TGTGCCAGCAGTGTTGGCAGCTACACTGAAGCTTTCTTT. Translating it yields CASSVGSYTEAFF.

This clone was seen once. The chain is built from TRBV28 and TRBJ1-6; D call uncertain. The CDR3 is 12 residues long. The germline gives CDR1 MDHEN, CDR2 SYDVKM. V dropped 4 bases and J dropped 8 bases, with 6 bases sitting between them. CDR3 sequence (DNA): TGTGCCAGCAGTTGGGCCCATTCACCCCTCCACTTT. Its translation is CASSWAHSPLHF.

The V call is TRBV28, the J call TRBJ2-1; D not resolved. Germline V lookup: CDR1 MDHEN, CDR2 SYDVKM. The ends were cut back, 6 bases at V and 0 bases at J, with 12 bases in the middle. This CDR3 has 15 residues. The CDR3 sequence is CASSPAGTSYNEQFF. DNA for the CDR3: TGTGCCAGCAGCCCCGCAGGCACCTCCTACAATGAGCAGTTCTTC.

The chain is built from TRBV5-1 and TRBJ2-6; D may be TRBD1 (5 bases). This CDR3 has 14 residues. Germline V CDR1 and CDR2: SGHRS, YFSETQ. The V end lost 6 bases, the J end lost 6 bases, and 13 bases lay between the germline ends. The CDR3 region has the DNA TGCGCCAGCATGCCCCCCGGACAGGCCAACGTCCTGACTTTC. This translates into CASMPPGQANVLTF.